The sequence of this TCR beta chain was determined in a study of a mutant IDH1 vaccine in newly diagnosed glioma. Described time point: week 5, during vaccination. With topical imiquimod, each dose of the vaccine consisted of 300 ug of mutant IDH1 20-mer peptide. V was shortened by 3 bases and J by 2 bases, with 15 bases between the two germline ends. The CDR3 loop spans 15 amino acids. Germline lookup yields CDR1 SGDLS and CDR2 YYNGEE. Sequenced by immunoSEQ multiplex PCR; TCRdb stores in-frame clones only, minus some. The sample consists of under 70,000 clones, roughly four fifths of them appearing once. As for this clone: The antigen remains unidentified.

The specimen was PBMCs, collected from a glioma patient whose treatment included an IDH1 peptide vaccine. The chain couples TRBV9 to TRBJ2-7; D is undetermined. The source is a man aged 25 to 45 with glioma. The CDR3, as DNA: TGTGCCAGCAGCGCTGTTCATGCGACCACCTACGAGCAGTACTTC. It yields the protein CASSAVHATTYEQYF.